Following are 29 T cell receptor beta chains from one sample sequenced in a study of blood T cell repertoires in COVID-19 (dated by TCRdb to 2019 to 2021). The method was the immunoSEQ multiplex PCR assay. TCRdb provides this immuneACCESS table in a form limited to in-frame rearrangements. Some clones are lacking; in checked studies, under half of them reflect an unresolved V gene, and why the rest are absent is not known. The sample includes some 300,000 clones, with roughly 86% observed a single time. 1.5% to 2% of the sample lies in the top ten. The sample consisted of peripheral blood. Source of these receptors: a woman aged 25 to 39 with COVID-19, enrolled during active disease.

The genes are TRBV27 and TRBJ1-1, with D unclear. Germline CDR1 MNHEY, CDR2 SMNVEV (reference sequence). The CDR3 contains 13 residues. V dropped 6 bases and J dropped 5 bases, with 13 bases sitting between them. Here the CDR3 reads CASRFSTRTEAFF. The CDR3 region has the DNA TGTGCCAGCAGATTCTCGACGAGGACTGAAGCTTTCTTT.

The CDR3 sequence: CAWDRATSEAFF. In nucleotides, the CDR3 is TGTGCCTGGGACAGGGCGACATCGGAAGCTTTCTTT. The V call is TRBV30, the J call TRBJ1-1, with 7 nucleotides matching TRBD1. V gave up 5 bases and J gave up 8 bases; unmatched junction bases: 8. This CDR3 contains 12 residues. Germline V gene data show CDR1 as GTSNPN and CDR2 as SVGIG (reference sequence). Using reference TRBV30 and TRBJ1-1 for the parts outside the CDR3, the full variable domain is SQTIHQWPATLVQPVGSPLSLECTVEGTSNPNLYWYRQAAGRGLQLLFYSVGIGQISSEVPQNLSASRPQDRQFILSSKKLLLSDSGFYLCAWDRATSEAFFGQGTRLTVV.

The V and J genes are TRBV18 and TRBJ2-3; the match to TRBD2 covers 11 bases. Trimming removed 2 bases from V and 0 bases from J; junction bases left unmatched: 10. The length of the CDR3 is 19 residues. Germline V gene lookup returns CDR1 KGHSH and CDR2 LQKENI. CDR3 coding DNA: TGTGCCAGCTCACCAATTGGGACTAGCGGCACTACTAGCACAGATACGCAGTATTTT. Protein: CASSPIGTSGTTSTDTQYF.

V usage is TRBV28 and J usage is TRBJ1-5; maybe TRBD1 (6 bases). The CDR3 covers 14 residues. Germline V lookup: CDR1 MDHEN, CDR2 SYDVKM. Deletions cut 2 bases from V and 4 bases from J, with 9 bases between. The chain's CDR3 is CASSLLDRNQPQHF. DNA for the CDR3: TGTGCCAGCAGTTTACTGGACAGAAATCAGCCCCAGCATTTT.

CDR3 sequence reads: CARKGRSNQPQHF. The CDR3 nucleotides are TGCGCCAGAAAAGGCAGGAGCAATCAGCCCCAGCATTTT. This rearrangement joins TRBV23-1 to TRBJ1-5; D is unclear. TRBV23-1 falls under the ORF class, with uncertain function. V lost 9 bases to trimming and J lost 1 base, with 10 bases between them. The CDR3 consists of 13 residues.

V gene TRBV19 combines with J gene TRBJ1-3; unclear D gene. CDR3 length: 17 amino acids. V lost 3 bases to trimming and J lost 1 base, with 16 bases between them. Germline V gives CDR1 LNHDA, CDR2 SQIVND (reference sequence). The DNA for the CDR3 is TGTGCCAGTAGTATCCCTCACAACAGAGTATCTGGAAACACCATATATTTT. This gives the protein CASSIPHNRVSGNTIYF.

The CDR3: CASSYYVTGGLYGYTF. The CDR3 DNA reads as TGTGCCAGCAGCTACTATGTGACAGGGGGCTTGTATGGCTACACCTTC. J is TRBJ1-2 and V is TRBV7-2; 10 bases match TRBD1. The J segment lost 5 bases and the V segment lost 4 bases, leaving 10 bases of the junction unmatched. The CDR3 is 16 residues long. Germline-derived CDR1 and CDR2 are SGHTA and FQGNSA.

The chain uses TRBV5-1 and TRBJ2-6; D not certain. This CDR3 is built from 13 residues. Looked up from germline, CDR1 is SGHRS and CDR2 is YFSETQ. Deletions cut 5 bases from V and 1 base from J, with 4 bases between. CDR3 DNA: TGCGCCAGCAGGACTTCTGGGGCCAACGTCCTGACTTTC. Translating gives CASRTSGANVLTF.

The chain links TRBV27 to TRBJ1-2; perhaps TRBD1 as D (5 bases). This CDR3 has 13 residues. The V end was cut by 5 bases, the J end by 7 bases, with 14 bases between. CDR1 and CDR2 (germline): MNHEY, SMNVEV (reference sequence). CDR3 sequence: CASSAGRLGGYTF. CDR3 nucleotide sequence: TGTGCCAGCAGTGCGGGACGTTTGGGTGGCTACACCTTC.

CDR3 sequence: CASSPFGGYYGYTF. CDR3 bases: TGTGCCAGCAGCCCTTTCGGAGGGTACTATGGCTACACCTTC. The rearrangement joins TRBV7-9 to TRBJ1-2; no firm D call. This CDR3 contains 14 residues. Between the trimmed V and J ends, which lost 5 bases and 3 bases, there was a span of 13 bases. Germline V lookup: CDR1 SEHNR, CDR2 FQNEAQ (reference sequence).

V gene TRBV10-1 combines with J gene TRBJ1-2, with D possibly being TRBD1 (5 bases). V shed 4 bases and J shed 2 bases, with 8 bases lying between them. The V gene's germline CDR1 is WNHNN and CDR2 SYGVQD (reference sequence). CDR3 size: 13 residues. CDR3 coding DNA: TGCGCCAGCAGTGGGACATTAAACTATGGCTACACCTTC. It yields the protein CASSGTLNYGYTF.

CDR3: CASSSRTGLNTEAFF. Written as DNA, the CDR3 is TGTGCCAGTAGTTCCCGCACAGGTTTGAACACTGAAGCTTTCTTT. This chain joins TRBV19 and TRBJ1-1, with D maybe TRBD1 (5 bases). The CDR3 is made up of 15 amino acids. V gave up 5 bases and J gave up 0 bases, with 13 bases separating them. The V gene's germline CDR1 is LNHDA and CDR2 SQIVND (reference sequence).

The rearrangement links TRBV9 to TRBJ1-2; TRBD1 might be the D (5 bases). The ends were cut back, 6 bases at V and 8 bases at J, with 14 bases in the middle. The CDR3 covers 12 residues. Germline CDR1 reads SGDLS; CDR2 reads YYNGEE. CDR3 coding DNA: TGTGCCAGCAACCCCGCAGGGCAGGGCTACACCTTC. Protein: CASNPAGQGYTF. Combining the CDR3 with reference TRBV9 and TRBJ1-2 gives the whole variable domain DSGVTQTPKHLITATGQRVTLRCSPRSGDLSVYWYQQSLDQGLQFLIQYYNGEERAKGNILERFSAQQFPDLHSELNLSSLELGDSALYFCASNPAGQGYTFGSGTRLTVV.

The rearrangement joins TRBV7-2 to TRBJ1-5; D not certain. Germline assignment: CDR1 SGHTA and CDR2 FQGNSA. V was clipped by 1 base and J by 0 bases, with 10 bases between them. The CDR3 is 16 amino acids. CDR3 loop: CASSLGYQDSNQPQHF. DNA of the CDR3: TGTGCCAGCAGCTTAGGTTACCAGGATAGCAATCAGCCCCAGCATTTT.

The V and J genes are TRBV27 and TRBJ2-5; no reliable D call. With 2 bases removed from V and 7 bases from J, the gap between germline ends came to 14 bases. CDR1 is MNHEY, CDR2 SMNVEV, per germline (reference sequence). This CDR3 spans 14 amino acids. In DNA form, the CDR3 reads TGTGCCAGCAGTTTACGACACGGCGCGCGGACCCAGTACTTC. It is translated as CASSLRHGARTQYF.

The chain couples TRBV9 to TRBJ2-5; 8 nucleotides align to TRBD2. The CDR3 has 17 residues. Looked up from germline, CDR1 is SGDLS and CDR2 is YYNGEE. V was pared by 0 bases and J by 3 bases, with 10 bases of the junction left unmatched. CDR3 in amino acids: CASSVDSNGGAKETQYF. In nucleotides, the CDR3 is TGTGCCAGCAGCGTAGATAGTAACGGGGGGGCAAAAGAGACCCAGTACTTC.

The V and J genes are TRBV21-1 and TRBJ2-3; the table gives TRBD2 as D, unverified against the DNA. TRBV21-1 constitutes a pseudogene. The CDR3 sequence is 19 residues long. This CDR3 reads CASSKGRTSGGQSTDTQYF. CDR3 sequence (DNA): TGTGCCAGCAGCAAAGGGAGGACTAGCGGGGGGCAAAGCACAGATACGCAGTATTTT.

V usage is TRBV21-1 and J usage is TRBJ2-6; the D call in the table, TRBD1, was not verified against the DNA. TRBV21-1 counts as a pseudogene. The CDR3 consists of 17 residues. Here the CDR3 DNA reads TGTGCCAGCATGCGACAGATATTAAACTCTGGGGCCAACGTCCTGACTTTC. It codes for CASMRQILNSGANVLTF.

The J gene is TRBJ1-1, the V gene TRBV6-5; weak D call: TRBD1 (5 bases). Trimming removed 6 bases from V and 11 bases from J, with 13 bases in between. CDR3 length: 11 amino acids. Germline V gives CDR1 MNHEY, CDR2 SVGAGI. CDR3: CASRSGFWAFF. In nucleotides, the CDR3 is TGTGCCAGCAGGTCAGGGTTTTGGGCTTTCTTT.

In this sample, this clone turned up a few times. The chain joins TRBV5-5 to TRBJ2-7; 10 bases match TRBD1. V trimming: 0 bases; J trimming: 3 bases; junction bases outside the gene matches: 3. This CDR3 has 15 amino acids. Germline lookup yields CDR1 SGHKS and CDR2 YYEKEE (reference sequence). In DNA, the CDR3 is TGTGCCAGCAGCTTGGCAGGGACAGGGGACTACGAGCAGTACGTC. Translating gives CASSLAGTGDYEQYV.

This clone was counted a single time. The CDR3 sequence: CASSPGTAYGYTF. The CDR3 bases are TGTGCCAGCAGCCCAGGGACAGCCTATGGCTACACCTTC. The J gene is TRBJ1-2, the V gene TRBV7-3; 7 bases fit TRBD1. The V segment lost 5 bases and the J segment 4 bases; nucleotides outside the gene matches: 4. The germline gives CDR1 SGHTA, CDR2 FQGTGA. CDR3 length equals 13 residues.

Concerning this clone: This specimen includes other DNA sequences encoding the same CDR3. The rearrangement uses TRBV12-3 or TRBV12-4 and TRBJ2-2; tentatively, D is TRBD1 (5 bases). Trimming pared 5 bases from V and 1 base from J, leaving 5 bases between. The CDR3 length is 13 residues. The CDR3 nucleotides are TGTGCCAGCAGTGACAGGAACACCGGGGAGCTGTTTTTT. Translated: CASSDRNTGELFF.

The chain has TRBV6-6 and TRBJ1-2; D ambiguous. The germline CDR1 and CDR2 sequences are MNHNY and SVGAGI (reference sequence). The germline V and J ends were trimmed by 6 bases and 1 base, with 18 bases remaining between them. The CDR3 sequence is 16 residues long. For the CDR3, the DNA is TGTGCCAGCAGCGAGGAGGGCCGCTCTATTAACTATGGCTACACCTTC. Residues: CASSEEGRSINYGYTF.

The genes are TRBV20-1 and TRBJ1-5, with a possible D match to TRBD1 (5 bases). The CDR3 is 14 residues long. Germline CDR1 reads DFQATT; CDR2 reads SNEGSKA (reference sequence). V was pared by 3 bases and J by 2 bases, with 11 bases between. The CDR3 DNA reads TGCAGTGCTAGTTCAGGGTACGGCAATCAGCCCCAGCATTTT. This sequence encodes CSASSGYGNQPQHF.

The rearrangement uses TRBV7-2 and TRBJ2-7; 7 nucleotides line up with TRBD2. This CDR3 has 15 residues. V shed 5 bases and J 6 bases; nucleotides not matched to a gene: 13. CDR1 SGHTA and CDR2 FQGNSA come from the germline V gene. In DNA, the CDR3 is TGTGCCAGCAGCCCAAATGCGGGAGCTCCGGCCGAGCAGTACTTC. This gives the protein CASSPNAGAPAEQYF.

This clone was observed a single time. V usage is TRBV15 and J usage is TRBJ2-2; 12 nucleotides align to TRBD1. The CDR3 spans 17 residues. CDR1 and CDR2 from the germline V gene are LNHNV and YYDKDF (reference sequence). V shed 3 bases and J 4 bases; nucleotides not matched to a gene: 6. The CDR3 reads CATSRTRDRGLTGELFF. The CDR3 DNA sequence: TGTGCCACCAGCAGGACCCGGGACAGGGGGCTCACCGGGGAGCTGTTTTTT.

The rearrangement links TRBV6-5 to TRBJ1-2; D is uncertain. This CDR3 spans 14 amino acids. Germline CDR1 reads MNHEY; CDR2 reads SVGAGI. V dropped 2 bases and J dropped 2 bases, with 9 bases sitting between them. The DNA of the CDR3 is TGTGCCAGCAGTTACCATCCCCCCAACTATGGCTACACCTTC. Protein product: CASSYHPPNYGYTF.

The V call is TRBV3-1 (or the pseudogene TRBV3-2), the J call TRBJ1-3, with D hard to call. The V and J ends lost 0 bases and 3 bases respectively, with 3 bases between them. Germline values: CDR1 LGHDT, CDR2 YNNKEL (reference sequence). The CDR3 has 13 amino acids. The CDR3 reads CASSQDHGNTIYF. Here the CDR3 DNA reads TGTGCCAGCAGCCAAGATCATGGAAACACCATATATTTT.

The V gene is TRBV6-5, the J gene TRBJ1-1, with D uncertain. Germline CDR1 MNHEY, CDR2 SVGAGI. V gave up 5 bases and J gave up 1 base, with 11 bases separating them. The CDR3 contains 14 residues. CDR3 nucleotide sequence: TGTGCCAGCAGTCCCCGCCCAGGGAACACTGAAGCTTTCTTT. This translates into CASSPRPGNTEAFF.